The present T cell receptor beta chain was sequenced within a study of T cell responses to AZD1222 COVID-19 vaccine. Assay used: immunoSEQ multiplex PCR; TCRdb lists only in-frame clones, some missing. The data contain 110,000 to 150,000 clones, 85% to 95% of them singletons. The sequence came from an adult who had recovered from COVID-19. The specimen comprised peripheral blood, sampled after recovery from COVID-19.

The CDR3 reads CATSRAPDGHSNQPQHF. CDR3 bases: TGTGCCACCAGCAGAGCACCGGACGGTCATAGCAATCAGCCCCAGCATTTT. The chain recombines TRBV15 with TRBJ1-5; no clear D. Looked up from germline, CDR1 is LNHNV and CDR2 is YYDKDF (reference sequence). The CDR3 covers 17 residues. V lost 1 base, J lost 0 bases, and 13 bases lay in between.